One and the same sample provided the 24 T cell receptor beta chains below, sequenced in a study of PD-1 blockade in classical Hodgkin lymphoma. Each patient relapsed following autologous stem cell transplantation, and prior brentuximab vedotin exposure differed. TCRdb's table, derived via immunoSEQ multiplex PCR, lists solely in-frame clones and lacks some. Here the sample spans over 85,000 clones, roughly 79% being singletons. The sample here was peripheral blood mononuclear cells (PBMCs), taken before the second cycle of nivolumab. The receptors shown here come from a human donor with classical Hodgkin lymphoma.

The chain couples TRBV5-6 to TRBJ1-5, with D uncertain. Trimming left V 4 bases short and J 7 bases short, with 15 bases between. There are 14 residues in the CDR3. Germline assignment: CDR1 SGHDT and CDR2 YYEEEE. In nucleotides, the CDR3 is TGTGCCAGCAGCGGGGTGGGGTTGGGACAGCCCCAGCATTTT. Its translation: CASSGVGLGQPQHF.

Only one count was recorded for this clone. The chain carries TRBV5-4 and TRBJ2-7, with 7 bases aligning to TRBD2. The CDR3 runs 14 residues. The junction had 9 bases not matched to a gene; V was cut back by 3 bases and J by 6 bases. Germline V gene data show CDR1 as SGHNT and CDR2 as YYREEE (reference sequence). The CDR3 DNA follows: TGTGCCAGCAGCTGGGGGGGACTCGGAAGCGAGCAGTACTTC. Amino acid sequence: CASSWGGLGSEQYF.

The chain combines TRBV30 with TRBJ1-4, with 9 bases fitting TRBD1. The germline V gene has CDR1 GTSNPN and CDR2 SVGIG (reference sequence). V shed 5 bases, J shed 7 bases, and the junction held 8 bases outside the gene matches. The length of the CDR3 is 14 residues. The CDR3 spells CAWAYGTGPEKLFF. DNA of the CDR3: TGTGCCTGGGCCTACGGGACAGGGCCTGAAAAACTGTTTTTT.

The V gene is TRBV9, the J gene TRBJ1-4; D ambiguous. V lost 0 bases to trimming and J lost 4 bases, with 10 bases between them. Germline CDR1 SGDLS, CDR2 YYNGEE. The length of the CDR3 is 15 residues. The CDR3 loop reads CASSVGGVINEKLFF. The CDR3 bases are TGTGCCAGCAGCGTAGGGGGAGTCATTAATGAAAAACTGTTTTTT.

This sequence joins TRBV6-4 and TRBJ1-5; TRBD1 aligns across 11 bases. There are 14 residues in the CDR3. V shed 8 bases and J 6 bases; nucleotides not matched to a gene: 6. Germline lookup yields CDR1 MRHNA and CDR2 SNTAGT. The CDR3 coding sequence is TGTGCCAGCCTCGGACAGGGGGCTTTTCAGCCCCAGCATTTT. Its translation is CASLGQGAFQPQHF.

The chain couples TRBV5-6 to TRBJ2-7; 8 bases match TRBD1. Germline V gives CDR1 SGHDT, CDR2 YYEEEE. This CDR3 is 14 amino acids long. V was clipped by 0 bases and J by 13 bases; unmatched bases: 12. As DNA, the CDR3 is TGTGCCAGCAGCTTGGTGACAGGGGCCAGTGGCCCATACTTC. Its protein is CASSLVTGASGPYF.

The rearrangement uses TRBV19 and TRBJ1-2; D is undetermined. The V gene's germline CDR1 is LNHDA and CDR2 SQIVND (reference sequence). V was pared by 3 bases and J by 2 bases, with 16 bases between. The CDR3 length is 16 residues. The CDR3 bases are TGTGCCAGTAGTATCCCAACGGGGATGGAAAACTATGGCTACACCTTC. Translated, it gives CASSIPTGMENYGYTF.

The chain couples TRBV6-5 to TRBJ1-1, with TRBD1 matching 9 bases. Germline V gene sequence: CDR1 MNHEY, CDR2 SVGAGI. The CDR3 is made up of 13 amino acids. The V segment lost 6 bases and the J segment 11 bases; nucleotides outside the gene matches: 10. The CDR3 is CASRLQGQGRAFF. CDR3 DNA: TGTGCCAGCAGACTCCAAGGACAGGGGCGGGCTTTCTTT.

The J gene is TRBJ1-1, the V gene TRBV18; D uncertain. With 3 bases removed from V and 1 base from J, the gap between germline ends came to 3 bases. The CDR3 consists of 12 residues. Germline V lookup: CDR1 KGHSH, CDR2 LQKENI. CDR3 amino acids: CASSPENTEAFF. CDR3 coding DNA: TGTGCCAGCTCACCGGAGAACACTGAAGCTTTCTTT.

This rearrangement joins TRBV19 to TRBJ2-1; 8 bases are shared with TRBD2. The V gene's germline CDR1 is LNHDA and CDR2 SQIVND (reference sequence). The CDR3 consists of 15 residues. V gave up 1 base and J gave up 9 bases; unmatched junction bases: 8. The CDR3 coding sequence is TGTGCCAGTAGTATAGGCGTAGCGGGGACCTCTGAGCAGTTCTTC. Its protein is CASSIGVAGTSEQFF.

The genes are TRBV4-2 and TRBJ2-5, with 10 bases matching TRBD2. CDR3 size: 14 residues. Trimming took 0 bases from V and 5 from J; bases not matched to a gene: 0. Per the germline V gene, CDR1 is LGHNA and CDR2 is YNFKEQ. CDR3 residues: CASSQELAGETQYF. The DNA for the CDR3 is TGTGCCAGCAGCCAAGAACTAGCGGGGGAGACCCAGTACTTC.

The genes are TRBV10-3 and TRBJ2-1, with 7 nucleotides matching TRBD1. The junction had 1 base not matched to a gene; V was cut back by 5 bases and J by 3 bases. The CDR3 consists of 13 residues. In germline, CDR1 is ENHRY, CDR2 SYGVKD. This chain's CDR3 is CAISRDSYNEQFF. The CDR3 DNA is TGTGCCATCAGTCGGGACAGCTACAATGAGCAGTTCTTC.

This chain joins TRBV5-1 and TRBJ2-7, with 11 nucleotides matching TRBD2. Losses at the gene ends were 4 bases for V and 4 bases for J; bases not matched to a gene: 7. The CDR3 spans 15 residues. Germline V lookup: CDR1 SGHRS, CDR2 YFSETQ. This CDR3 is CASSPTSGSRYEQYF. The CDR3 DNA is TGCGCCAGCAGCCCAACTAGCGGGAGTAGGTACGAGCAGTACTTC.

This chain connects TRBV2 to TRBJ2-6, with D perhaps TRBD2 (5 bases). V was clipped by 6 bases and J by 0 bases, with 9 bases between them. The CDR3 loop spans 15 amino acids. Germline values: CDR1 SNHLY, CDR2 FYNNEI. The CDR3 nucleotides read TGTGCCAGCAGCGGAGGCAGCTCTGGGGCCAACGTCCTGACTTTC. Protein sequence: CASSGGSSGANVLTF.

This clone showed up just once. V usage is TRBV19 and J usage is TRBJ2-7, with 9 bases fitting TRBD1. Per germline, CDR1 LNHDA and CDR2 SQIVND (reference sequence). The CDR3 length is 15 residues. With 3 bases clipped from V and 4 bases from J, the junction kept 7 bases outside the gene matches. This chain's CDR3 is CASSMTGGMGYEQYF. CDR3 in DNA: TGTGCCAGTAGTATGACAGGGGGAATGGGTTACGAGCAGTACTTC.

The rearrangement links TRBV6-6 to TRBJ2-2; D is undetermined. The CDR3 sequence is 14 residues long. V was clipped by 7 bases and J by 0 bases, with 9 bases between them. CDR1 MNHNY and CDR2 SVGAGI come from the germline V gene (reference sequence). The CDR3 coding sequence is TGTGCCAGCACCAACAAAGCGAACACCGGGGAGCTGTTTTTT. Its protein is CASTNKANTGELFF.

In the case of this clone: One end of the junction fails to match germline, which may point to a read error. CDR3 DNA: TGCGCCAGCAACCAAGACGGCCAGGGTCGAGAAAAACTGTTTTTT. Its translation is CASNQDGQGREKLFF. The chain employs TRBV4-3 and TRBJ1-4; tentatively, D is TRBD1 (5 bases). The CDR3 loop spans 15 amino acids. Germline V gene lookup returns CDR1 LGHNA and CDR2 YSLEER.

This sequence joins TRBV7-2 and TRBJ2-1, with a tentative D call TRBD2 (6 bases). The CDR3 has 15 residues. Trimming cost V 5 bases and J 4 bases, with 15 bases left between them. Germline V gives CDR1 SGHTA, CDR2 FQGNSA. The CDR3 DNA reads TGTGCCAGCAGCCAACAGCCCGGGGGATACAATGAGCAGTTCTTC. Its protein product is CASSQQPGGYNEQFF.

The chain recombines TRBV9 with TRBJ2-1; D gene uncertain. The germline CDR1 and CDR2 sequences are SGDLS and YYNGEE. Trimming pared 4 bases from V and 0 bases from J, leaving 11 bases between. There are 15 residues in the CDR3. CDR3 region: CASSTALGSYNEQFF. The CDR3 DNA follows: TGTGCCAGCAGCACGGCTTTAGGCTCCTACAATGAGCAGTTCTTC. The variable domain in full, completed from reference TRBV9 and TRBJ2-1, reads DSGVTQTPKHLITATGQRVTLRCSPRSGDLSVYWYQQSLDQGLQFLIQYYNGEERAKGNILERFSAQQFPDLHSELNLSSLELGDSALYFCASSTALGSYNEQFFGPGTRLTVL.

A single count supports this clone. The chain uses TRBV1 and TRBJ2-5; the DNA was not used to check the table's D call, TRBD2. TRBV1 is marked as a pseudogene. The CDR3 is made up of 16 amino acids. CDR3 sequence (DNA): TGCACCAGCAGCCCTCCGGGACTAGCGAGAGTAGAGACCCAGTACTTC. It yields the protein CTSSPPGLARVETQYF.

This chain joins TRBV29-1 and TRBJ2-3, with 14 nucleotides matching TRBD2. The CDR3 runs to 14 residues. V was pared by 8 bases and J by 2 bases, with 3 bases of the junction left unmatched. The germline V gene has CDR1 SQVTM and CDR2 ANQGSEA. The CDR3 coding sequence is TGCAGCCAGGGACTAGCGGGGGCCACAGATACGCAGTATTTT. Protein: CSQGLAGATDTQYF.

The V call is TRBV7-6, the J call TRBJ2-5; 9 nucleotides align to TRBD2. Trimming took 2 bases from V and 1 from J; bases not matched to a gene: 14. The germline V gene encodes CDR1 SGHVS and CDR2 FNYEAQ. The CDR3 runs to 19 residues. The CDR3 reads CASSLRIFLAGGSQETQYF. The CDR3 DNA is TGTGCCAGCAGCTTAAGGATTTTTCTGGCGGGAGGGTCCCAAGAGACCCAGTACTTC. Full variable domain (rest looked up from reference TRBV7-6 and TRBJ2-5): GAGVSQSPRYKVTKRGQDVALRCDPISGHVSLYWYRQALGQGPEFLTYFNYEAQQDKSGLPNDRFSAERPEGSISTLTIQRTEQRDSAMYRCASSLRIFLAGGSQETQYFGPGTRLLVL.

This clone appeared a single time. The V and J genes are TRBV2 and TRBJ2-3; 10 bases agree with TRBD2. V gave up 7 bases and J gave up 2 bases; unmatched junction bases: 9. Germline V gene data show CDR1 as SNHLY and CDR2 as FYNNEI. The CDR3 has 16 amino acids. CDR3 sequence (DNA): TGTGCCAGCAAAAGACTAGCGGGCGGAAACACAGATACGCAGTATTTT. It is translated as CASKRLAGGNTDTQYF.

The genes are TRBV9 and TRBJ2-2; no reliable D call. This CDR3 is 14 amino acids long. Germline assignment: CDR1 SGDLS and CDR2 YYNGEE. Trimming cost V 0 bases and J 1 base, with 4 bases left between them. The CDR3 sequence is CASSVDGNTGELFF. CDR3 coding DNA: TGTGCCAGCAGCGTAGACGGGAACACCGGGGAGCTGTTTTTT.